This TCR beta chain is from a study of T cell responses to AZD1222 COVID-19 vaccine. TCRdb's table, derived via immunoSEQ multiplex PCR, lists solely in-frame clones and lacks some. The profile shows over 65,000 clones, 70% to 90% of them singletons. This clone was picked up one time. Germline lookup yields CDR1 LNHDA and CDR2 SQIVND (reference sequence). This CDR3 region has 14 residues. V lost 8 bases, J lost 5 bases, and 10 bases stayed unmatched. Sequenced here: peripheral blood, sampled on day 0 of AZD1222 vaccination. V gene TRBV19 combines with J gene TRBJ2-7, with 9 bases aligning to TRBD1. The source of this sequence is an adult in good health. The CDR3 reads CASGPGTGLDEQYF. In DNA, the CDR3 is TGTGCCAGTGGGCCCGGGACAGGGCTAGACGAGCAGTACTTC.